These T cell receptor beta chains were read from a single sample in a study of T cells after posttransplantation cyclophosphamide. Sequencing used immunoSEQ multiplex PCR; TCRdb keeps in-frame clones, though not all of them. The repertoire holds approximately 19,000 clones, with 80% to 90% as singletons. The sample here was PBMCs, taken around 390 days after allogeneic stem cell transplant with calcineurin inhibitor and methotrexate. These receptors originate from a female patient aged 30 to 45 who received an allogeneic stem cell transplant from an unrelated donor, was CMV-positive, and had acute and chronic GVHD. The graft donor may have given rise to some T cells. Both conserved end residues are part of each CDR3. A D gene is named only where the DNA matches it firmly. Not all rows give a size; the values are once, few, many and, for expanded clones, a class.

CDR3 DNA	CDR3 protein	V gene	J gene	clone size	D gene
TGTGCCCGAAAGGTCCCTACTAGCGGCTACACCTTC	CARKVPTSGYTF	TRBV30	TRBJ1-2	.	.
TGCGCCAGCAGCCAAGGACTACCACCTACCCAAGAGACCCAGTACTTC	CASSQGLPPTQETQYF	TRBV4-3	TRBJ2-5	.	.
TGTGCCAGCAGCCCGGGACAGGGGGAGACTGAAGCTTTCTTT	CASSPGQGETEAFF	TRBV11-2	TRBJ1-1	.	TRBD1
TGCAGCTTAAGAGGCAGGGAAGAGACCCAGTACTTC	CSLRGREETQYF	TRBV29-1	TRBJ2-5	.	.
TGTGCCACCCGACCAGGTGTTTATAATTCACCCCTCCACTTT	CATRPGVYNSPLHF	TRBV6-5	TRBJ1-6	.	.
TGTGCCAGCAGCGACGTTGTAGCTACAATTCGCACTGAAGCTTTCTTT	CASSDVVATIRTEAFF	TRBV21-1	TRBJ1-1	.	.
TGTGCCAGTAAGTCGGGGGGCGCGAACACCGGGGAGCGGTTTTTT	CASKSGGANTGERFF	TRBV19	TRBJ2-2	.	.
TGTGCCAGCACTGAGGCTAGCGGGAGTGGGAATGAGCAGTTCTTC	CASTEASGSGNEQFF	TRBV6-1	TRBJ2-1	.	TRBD2
TGTGCCAGCAGCCCTGAGATAGGGGTCTTGGGCTACACCTTC	CASSPEIGVLGYTF	TRBV14	TRBJ1-2	.	.
TGTGCCAGCAGACCCGGGACAGGGGTAGAGACCCAGTACTTC	CASRPGTGVETQYF	TRBV7-9	TRBJ2-5	.	TRBD1
TGCGCCAGCAGCCGCACCGGGACAGAGACCGGGGAGCTGTTTTTT	CASSRTGTETGELFF	TRBV5-1	TRBJ2-2	.	TRBD1
TGTGCCAGCTCACCACAGGACAGACGAACAAGCCCCACCGGGGAGCTGTTTTTT	CASSPQDRRTSPTGELFF	TRBV18	TRBJ2-2	.	.
TGTGCCAGCAGCGCCTGGACAGGGGCCCTTGGCTACACCTTC	CASSAWTGALGYTF	TRBV9	TRBJ1-2	.	TRBD1
TGTGCCATCAGTGAGTCGGCGGGCCTGGGCACTGAAGCTTTCTTT	CAISESAGLGTEAFF	TRBV10-3	TRBJ1-1	.	.
TGTGCCAGCAGTGAAGCGCTAGTCTCGCAGGCGGGGGACACCATATATTTT	CASSEALVSQAGDTIYF	TRBV6-1	TRBJ1-3	once	.
TGTGCCAGCTCACCGGGACAGGCGCTCTACGAGCAGTACTTC	CASSPGQALYEQYF	TRBV18	TRBJ2-7	.	TRBD1
TGTGCCAGCAGCAGGACTAAAGATACGCAGTATTTT	CASSRTKDTQYF	TRBV7-2	TRBJ2-3	.	.
TGTGCCAGCAGCCAATGGAGGAACTCCTACGAGCAGTACTTC	CASSQWRNSYEQYF	TRBV16	TRBJ2-7	.	.
TGTGCCACACAGGATACAGGGTTGACTAATGAAAAACTGTTTTTT	CATQDTGLTNEKLFF	TRBV6-1	TRBJ1-4	.	.
TGTGCCTGGACAGGGGGCGCGTACAATGAGCAGTTCTTC	CAWTGGAYNEQFF	TRBV30	TRBJ2-1	.	TRBD1
TGTGCCAGCAGTGAGGTTCGTAGTGGCTACACCTTC	CASSEVRSGYTF	TRBV2	TRBJ1-2	.	.